Below are 12 T cell receptor beta chains sequenced from a single sample in a study of cytomegalovirus exposure and HLA in healthy donors. Produced via immunoSEQ multiplex PCR; TCRdb's table is partial and in-frame only. The sample lists 120,000 or so clones, roughly 82% occurring once. Sequences were obtained from PBMCs. The receptors derive from a young man in good health and CMV-seronegative.

This sequence joins TRBV19 and TRBJ2-1; 8 bases line up with TRBD2. J was trimmed by 9 bases and V by 1 base; bases with no gene match: 8. The germline gives CDR1 LNHDA, CDR2 SQIVND (reference sequence). The CDR3 sequence is 15 residues long. CDR3 sequence (DNA): TGTGCCAGTAGTATAGCGAGCGGGAGAAGCGTTGAGCAGTTCTTC. Protein sequence: CASSIASGRSVEQFF.

This sequence joins TRBV19 and TRBJ1-1, with 7 bases that match TRBD1. CDR3 size: 13 residues. The germline gives CDR1 LNHDA, CDR2 SQIVND (reference sequence). V was clipped by 6 bases and J by 5 bases; unmatched bases: 6. CDR3 nucleotides: TGTGCCAGTAGGACAGGGCCGGATACTGAAGCTTTCTTT. The encoded protein is CASRTGPDTEAFF.

This chain joins TRBV6-5 and TRBJ1-2; 7 bases are shared with TRBD1. This CDR3 is built from 14 residues. The V gene's germline CDR1 is MNHEY and CDR2 SVGAGI. V was clipped by 6 bases and J by 3 bases; unmatched bases: 7. This chain's CDR3 is CASRSYRGDYGYTF. The CDR3 DNA is TGTGCCAGCAGGTCATACAGGGGAGACTATGGCTACACCTTC.

CDR3 residues: CASSVTSGGTDTQYF. The CDR3, as DNA: TGTGCCAGCAGCGTAACTAGCGGGGGGACAGATACGCAGTATTTT. The chain joins TRBV5-5 to TRBJ2-3; 12 bases line up with TRBD2. V gave up 4 bases and J gave up 3 bases; unmatched junction bases: 3. Germline V gives CDR1 SGHKS, CDR2 YYEKEE (reference sequence). The CDR3 is made up of 15 amino acids.

The sample holds one count of this clone. This chain links TRBV27 with TRBJ1-1; possible D gene TRBD1, 5 bases. V was shortened by 4 bases and J by 2 bases, with 17 bases between the two germline ends. The CDR3 totals 16 residues. Germline V CDR1 and CDR2: MNHEY, SMNVEV (reference sequence). The CDR3 nucleotides are TGTGCCAGCAGTTCCCGACAGTCCCGGAGAAACACTGAAGCTTTCTTT. The encoded protein is CASSSRQSRRNTEAFF.

The CDR3 bases are TGTGCCAGCACCCCGAACCCAGGAGGGGATCAGCCCCAGCATTTT. Its translation: CASTPNPGGDQPQHF. This chain connects TRBV27 to TRBJ1-5; D might be TRBD1 (5 bases). V shed 7 bases and J shed 5 bases, with 18 bases lying between them. The CDR3 runs 15 residues. Germline V gene sequence: CDR1 MNHEY, CDR2 SMNVEV (reference sequence).

The chain combines TRBV5-6 with TRBJ2-7; D gene unclear. CDR1 SGHDT and CDR2 YYEEEE come from the germline V gene. This CDR3 comprises 15 residues. Trimming left V 4 bases short and J 0 bases short, with 14 bases between. CDR3 in amino acids: CASSPKPPSSYEQYF. Here the CDR3 DNA reads TGTGCCAGCAGCCCTAAACCGCCCTCCTCCTACGAGCAGTACTTC. Drawing the rest from reference TRBV5-6 and TRBJ2-7, the complete variable domain is DAGVTQSPTHLIKTRGQQVTLRCSPKSGHDTVSWYQQALGQGPQFIFQYYEEEERQRGNFPDRFSGHQFPNYSSELNVNALLLGDSALYLCASSPKPPSSYEQYFGPGTRLTVT.

The sample holds one count of this clone. The rearrangement uses TRBV18 and TRBJ1-1; D might be TRBD1 (5 bases). Trimming cost V 4 bases and J 3 bases, with 9 bases left between them. The CDR3 sequence is 13 residues long. Germline CDR1 reads KGHSH; CDR2 reads LQKENI. The CDR3 nucleotides read TGTGCCAGCTCACTCAGGGAGGACACTGAAGCTTTCTTT. Residues: CASSLREDTEAFF.

CDR3 nucleotide sequence: TGCGGGGGGACAGAAACGAACACCGGGGAGCTGTTTTTT. The encoded protein is CGGTETNTGELFF. The chain couples TRBV29-1 to TRBJ2-2, with a weak D call TRBD1 (7 bases). This CDR3 comprises 13 residues. CDR1 and CDR2 (germline): SQVTM, ANQGSEA.

The genes are TRBV5-4 and TRBJ2-1; 10 bases map to TRBD2. Germline lookup yields CDR1 SGHNT and CDR2 YYREEE (reference sequence). This CDR3 contains 14 residues. V lost 7 bases to trimming and J lost 10 bases; unmatched junction nucleotides: 11. The CDR3 DNA follows: TGTGCCAGCCGACTAGCGGGTGACTCCAGCGAGCAGTTCTTC. Translated: CASRLAGDSSEQFF.

The chain carries TRBV30 and TRBJ1-5, with 8 bases fitting TRBD1. V gave up 3 bases and J gave up 8 bases; unmatched junction bases: 9. Germline loops: CDR1 GTSNPN, CDR2 SVGIG (reference sequence). CDR3 length: 14 residues. CDR3 sequence: CAWSQGQGREPQHF. In DNA, the CDR3 is TGTGCCTGGAGCCAAGGACAGGGCCGAGAGCCCCAGCATTTT.

The chain employs TRBV30 and TRBJ1-4; D is ambiguous. The CDR3 spans 12 residues. From germline, CDR1 is GTSNPN and CDR2 SVGIG (reference sequence). Trimming removed 2 bases from V and 5 bases from J, with 6 bases in between. CDR3 loop: CAWSHSNEKLFF. The CDR3 DNA reads as TGTGCCTGGAGTCATTCAAATGAAAAACTGTTTTTT.